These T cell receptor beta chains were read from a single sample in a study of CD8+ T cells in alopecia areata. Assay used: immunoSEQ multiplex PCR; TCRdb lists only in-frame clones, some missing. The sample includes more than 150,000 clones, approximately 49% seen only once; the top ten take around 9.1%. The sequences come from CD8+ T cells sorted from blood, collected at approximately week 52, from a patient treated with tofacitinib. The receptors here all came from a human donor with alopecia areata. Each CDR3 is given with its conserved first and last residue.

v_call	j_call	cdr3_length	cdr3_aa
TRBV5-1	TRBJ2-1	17	CASSPKGGLSSYNEQFF
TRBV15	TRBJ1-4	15	CATSRVGQGDEKLFF
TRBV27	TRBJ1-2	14	CASSLHPPGNGYTF
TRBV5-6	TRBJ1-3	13	CASRLSSGNTIYF
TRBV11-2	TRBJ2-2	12	CASSSLPGELFF
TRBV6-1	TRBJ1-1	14	CASIDGGMNTEAFF
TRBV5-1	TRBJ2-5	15	CASSLAGQGVETQYF
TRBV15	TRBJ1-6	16	CATSRDRDSPNSPLHF
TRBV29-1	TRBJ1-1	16	CSVEERWGAGSTEAFF
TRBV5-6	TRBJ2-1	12	CASSLDSNEQFF
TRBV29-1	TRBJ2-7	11	CSATGPYEQYF
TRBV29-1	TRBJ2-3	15	CSVEVQNTPSDTQYF
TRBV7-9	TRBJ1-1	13	CASSPWTDEGAFF
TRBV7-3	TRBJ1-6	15	CASSFDSGSYSPLHF
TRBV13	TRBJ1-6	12	CASRRGNSPLHF
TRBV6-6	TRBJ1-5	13	CASTTGVNQPQHF
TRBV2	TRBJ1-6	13	CASGQAYNSPLHF
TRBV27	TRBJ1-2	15	CASSSTGAFAYGYTF
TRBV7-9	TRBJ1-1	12	CASSLGRTEAFF
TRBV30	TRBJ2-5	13	CAWRPGGPETQYF
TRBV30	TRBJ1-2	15	CAWNPHNWGHYGYTF
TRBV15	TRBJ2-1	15	CATSPWGGGYNEQFF
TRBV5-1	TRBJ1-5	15	CASSLEGLSNQPQHF
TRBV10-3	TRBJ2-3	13	CAIRETGTDTQYF
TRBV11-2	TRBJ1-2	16	CASSLAFRSGDGGYTF
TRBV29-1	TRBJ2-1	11	CSVEEGWEQFF
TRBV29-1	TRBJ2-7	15	CSVEAMSGDSYEQYF
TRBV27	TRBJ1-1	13	CASSFSSVTEAFF
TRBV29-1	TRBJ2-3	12	CSGGTGLGTQYF
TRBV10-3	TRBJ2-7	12	CAISDQEYEQYF
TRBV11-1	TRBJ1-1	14	CASSSPGPLREAFF
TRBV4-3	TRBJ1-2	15	CASSKTGMDENGYTF
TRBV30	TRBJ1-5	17	CAWSQHLGTGSNQPQHF
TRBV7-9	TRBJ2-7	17	CASSLRMGLAVGGEQYF
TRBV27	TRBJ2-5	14	CASSLTDVGETQYF
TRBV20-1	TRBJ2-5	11	CSARARETQYF
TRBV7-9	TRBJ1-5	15	CASSIARGSDQPQHF
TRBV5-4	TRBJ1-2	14	CASSPDRGSLGYTF
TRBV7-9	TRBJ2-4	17	CASSASVAGGAKNIQYF
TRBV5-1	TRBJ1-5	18	CASSLRDRGGRSNQPQHF
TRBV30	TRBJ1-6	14	CAWKNPRANSPLHF
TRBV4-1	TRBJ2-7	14	CASSQESGWGEQYF
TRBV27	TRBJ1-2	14	CASSFRAGFYGYTF
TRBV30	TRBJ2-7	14	CAWKEVRGVYEQYF
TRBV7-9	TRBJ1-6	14	CASSFQDPNSPLHF
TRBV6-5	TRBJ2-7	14	CASSYLPRGNEQYF
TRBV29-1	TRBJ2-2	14	CSGTSGGPTGELFF
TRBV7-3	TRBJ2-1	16	CASSLTQGSSYNEQFF
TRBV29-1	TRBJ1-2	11	CSVEDAGGYTF
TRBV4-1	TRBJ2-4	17	CASSDKSRGRGKNIQYF
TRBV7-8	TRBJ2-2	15	CASSFRGPNTGELFF
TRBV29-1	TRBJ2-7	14	CSVVKGIGSYEQYF
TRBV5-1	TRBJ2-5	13	CASSLGGQETQYF
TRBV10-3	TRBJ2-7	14	CAISTRGQENEQYF